These T cell receptor beta chains were read from a single sample in a study of blood T cell repertoires in COVID-19. Generated by immunoSEQ multiplex PCR, the TCRdb table keeps only in-frame clones and is missing some. The table lists just over 90,000 clones, less than 85% of them singletons. The sample taken for sequencing was peripheral blood. These receptors came from a man in his 70s with acute or convalescent COVID-19. The CDR3 runs from the conserved cysteine through the conserved F or W. The D gene is left open where the match is weak. Size is omitted from some rows. Given values are once, few, many or a class for expanded clones.

CDR3 DNA: TGCAGCGCTAGGGGAGGGGATTTGGATAGCGAGCAGTACTTC; CDR3 protein: CSARGGDLDSEQYF; V gene: TRBV29-1; clone size: once; J gene: TRBJ2-7; CDR3 length: 14; D gene: TRBD2
CDR3 DNA: TGTGCCAGCTCACCACCTCAAGGGGCGCCGGGGGGAGACAACTATGGCTACACCTTC; CDR3 protein: CASSPPQGAPGGDNYGYTF; V gene: TRBV18; clone size: NA; J gene: TRBJ1-2; CDR3 length: 19; D gene: NA
CDR3 DNA: TGTGCCAGCAGGGGACAGGGGGCCGGGGAGCTGTTTTTT; CDR3 protein: CASRGQGAGELFF; V gene: TRBV2; clone size: NA; J gene: TRBJ2-2; CDR3 length: 13; D gene: TRBD1
CDR3 DNA: TGCGCCAGCAGCTTAGGTCCCTCGACAGGACCTAGCACAGATACGCAGTATTTT; CDR3 protein: CASSLGPSTGPSTDTQYF; V gene: TRBV5-1; clone size: NA; J gene: TRBJ2-3; CDR3 length: 18; D gene: NA
CDR3 DNA: TGTGCCAGCAGTTTTGGAGGGGCAACTAATGAAAAACTGTTTTTT; CDR3 protein: CASSFGGATNEKLFF; V gene: TRBV28; clone size: few; J gene: TRBJ1-4; CDR3 length: 15; D gene: NA
CDR3 DNA: TGTGCCAGCGGACAGGGAATCTACGAGCAGTACTTC; CDR3 protein: CASGQGIYEQYF; V gene: TRBV7-8; clone size: NA; J gene: TRBJ2-7; CDR3 length: 12; D gene: TRBD1
CDR3 DNA: TGTGCCAGCAGCGTAGGACTGGGGCTCGGAGGGGATGAGCAGTTCTTC; CDR3 protein: CASSVGLGLGGDEQFF; V gene: TRBV9; clone size: NA; J gene: TRBJ2-1; CDR3 length: 16; D gene: NA
CDR3 DNA: TGCAGTGCTAGTCGACAGGGGGTTGGTACTGAAGCTTTCTTT; CDR3 protein: CSASRQGVGTEAFF; V gene: TRBV20-1; clone size: once; J gene: TRBJ1-1; CDR3 length: 14; D gene: TRBD1
CDR3 DNA: TGCGCCAGCAGCCCACTAGCGGGAGTCGGCGAGCAGTACTTC; CDR3 protein: CASSPLAGVGEQYF; V gene: TRBV4-1; clone size: NA; J gene: TRBJ2-7; CDR3 length: 14; D gene: TRBD2
CDR3 DNA: TGTGCCAGCAGCTTAGGAGAGGCAGCATACAATGAGCAGTTCTTC; CDR3 protein: CASSLGEAAYNEQFF; V gene: TRBV9; clone size: NA; J gene: TRBJ2-1; CDR3 length: 15; D gene: NA
CDR3 DNA: TGTGCCAGTAGTATAAGCCAGGGGACCGGGGAGCTGTTTTTT; CDR3 protein: CASSISQGTGELFF; V gene: TRBV19; clone size: once; J gene: TRBJ2-2; CDR3 length: 14; D gene: NA
CDR3 DNA: TGTGCCAGCAGCGCCTCCGGGACAGGGGACGGGGAGCTGTTTTTT; CDR3 protein: CASSASGTGDGELFF; V gene: TRBV9; clone size: NA; J gene: TRBJ2-2; CDR3 length: 15; D gene: TRBD1
CDR3 DNA: TGTGCCAGTATGGGGACATTCGCTTTCAACTATGGCTACACCTTC; CDR3 protein: CASMGTFAFNYGYTF; V gene: TRBV19; clone size: once; J gene: TRBJ1-2; CDR3 length: 15; D gene: NA
CDR3 DNA: TGTGCCAGCAGCTTCGGGACAGGGGGGAACACTGAAGCTTTCTTT; CDR3 protein: CASSFGTGGNTEAFF; V gene: TRBV7-8; clone size: NA; J gene: TRBJ1-1; CDR3 length: 15; D gene: TRBD1
CDR3 DNA: TGTGCCAGCAGCGCGTCGGGGGTCCCCGAGCTGTTTTTT; CDR3 protein: CASSASGVPELFF; V gene: TRBV7-9; clone size: NA; J gene: TRBJ2-2; CDR3 length: 13; D gene: NA
CDR3 DNA: TGTGTCTCGATGGGCCAGGGGGCAGGTGATACTGAAGCTTTCTTT; CDR3 protein: CVSMGQGAGDTEAFF; V gene: TRBV6-5; clone size: NA; J gene: TRBJ1-1; CDR3 length: 15; D gene: TRBD1
CDR3 DNA: TGTGCCAGCAGCTTACGGGCGGGAGGCCTGGAGACCCAGTACTTC; CDR3 protein: CASSLRAGGLETQYF; V gene: TRBV7-6; clone size: NA; J gene: TRBJ2-5; CDR3 length: 15; D gene: TRBD2
CDR3 DNA: TGTGCCAGCAGTTTAAAGGCAGGGCCCTACGAGCAGTACTTC; CDR3 protein: CASSLKAGPYEQYF; V gene: TRBV27; clone size: once; J gene: TRBJ2-7; CDR3 length: 14; D gene: NA
CDR3 DNA: TGTGCCAGCAGCTTAGGGCGGGGGGGCCCTGATGAGCAGTTCTTC; CDR3 protein: CASSLGRGGPDEQFF; V gene: TRBV7-2; clone size: NA; J gene: TRBJ2-1; CDR3 length: 15; D gene: TRBD2
CDR3 DNA: TGTGCCAGCAGCCGTCCCCAAGAGACCCAGTACTTC; CDR3 protein: CASSRPQETQYF; V gene: TRBV12-3/TRBV12-4; clone size: few; J gene: TRBJ2-5; CDR3 length: 12; D gene: NA
CDR3 DNA: TGCGCCAGCAGCTTAGGGAGGGAGCAGTACCAAGAGACCCAGTACTTC; CDR3 protein: CASSLGREQYQETQYF; V gene: TRBV5-1; clone size: NA; J gene: TRBJ2-5; CDR3 length: 16; D gene: TRBD2
CDR3 DNA: TGTGCCACCAGCAGAGGACTAGCGGGAGGGAGTGAGCAGTTCTTC; CDR3 protein: CATSRGLAGGSEQFF; V gene: TRBV15; clone size: NA; J gene: TRBJ2-1; CDR3 length: 15; D gene: TRBD2
CDR3 DNA: TGCGCCAGCAGCCAGGGACTAGCGGGAATCGCAGATACGCAGTATTTT; CDR3 protein: CASSQGLAGIADTQYF; V gene: TRBV5-1; clone size: NA; J gene: TRBJ2-3; CDR3 length: 16; D gene: TRBD2
CDR3 DNA: TGTGCCAGCAGCCAAGGGGATGGGGGCCAGACCCAGTACTTC; CDR3 protein: CASSQGDGGQTQYF; V gene: TRBV4-2; clone size: NA; J gene: TRBJ2-5; CDR3 length: 14; D gene: NA
CDR3 DNA: TGCGCCAGCAGCCCCAGACAGGGAGGCGACACTGAAGCTTTCTTT; CDR3 protein: CASSPRQGGDTEAFF; V gene: TRBV5-1; clone size: NA; J gene: TRBJ1-1; CDR3 length: 15; D gene: TRBD1
CDR3 DNA: TGCGCCAGCAGCCCCTCCCCAGGCACAGATACGCAGTATTTT; CDR3 protein: CASSPSPGTDTQYF; V gene: TRBV5-1; clone size: NA; J gene: TRBJ2-3; CDR3 length: 14; D gene: NA
CDR3 DNA: TGTGCCAGCAGTTTATTGGACACCCGACGTGGAAGCAATCAGCCCCAGCATTTT; CDR3 protein: CASSLLDTRRGSNQPQHF; V gene: TRBV28; clone size: NA; J gene: TRBJ1-5; CDR3 length: 18; D gene: NA
CDR3 DNA: TGCGCCAGCATTAGGACAGGTGATCAGCCCCAGCATTTT; CDR3 protein: CASIRTGDQPQHF; V gene: TRBV5-1; clone size: NA; J gene: TRBJ1-5; CDR3 length: 13; D gene: TRBD1
CDR3 DNA: TGTGCCGCGACGACAGGGTCGAACACTGAAGCTTTCTTT; CDR3 protein: CAATTGSNTEAFF; V gene: TRBV30; clone size: NA; J gene: TRBJ1-1; CDR3 length: 13; D gene: TRBD1
CDR3 DNA: TGCGCCAGCAGCTTGGAGGGAGGAAACACTGAAGCTTTCTTT; CDR3 protein: CASSLEGGNTEAFF; V gene: TRBV5-1; clone size: NA; J gene: TRBJ1-1; CDR3 length: 14; D gene: NA
CDR3 DNA: TGTGCCATCAGTGAGTCTCTGGGGGCGTACACTGAAGCTTTCTTT; CDR3 protein: CAISESLGAYTEAFF; V gene: TRBV10-3; clone size: NA; J gene: TRBJ1-1; CDR3 length: 15; D gene: NA
CDR3 DNA: TGTGCCAGCAGCTTGAATAGGGGGGGGCGAGGACGCGAAGGCTACACCTTC; CDR3 protein: CASSLNRGGRGREGYTF; V gene: TRBV11-2; clone size: NA; J gene: TRBJ1-2; CDR3 length: 17; D gene: NA
CDR3 DNA: TGTGCCAGCAGCTCCGATCAGGGCAGGGACAGCGGCTACACCTTC; CDR3 protein: CASSSDQGRDSGYTF; V gene: TRBV7-3; clone size: once; J gene: TRBJ1-2; CDR3 length: 15; D gene: TRBD1
CDR3 DNA: TGTGCCAGCAGCGTAGGTCAGGGGCGAAACACCATATATTTT; CDR3 protein: CASSVGQGRNTIYF; V gene: TRBV9; clone size: NA; J gene: TRBJ1-3; CDR3 length: 14; D gene: NA
CDR3 DNA: TGTGCCAGCAGCAAAGGGACAGGGCGTGAAAAACTGTTTTTT; CDR3 protein: CASSKGTGREKLFF; V gene: TRBV7-2; clone size: many; J gene: TRBJ1-4; CDR3 length: 14; D gene: TRBD1
CDR3 DNA: TGTGCCAGTACCCCCGGGACAGGGGCCCACGAGCAGTACTTC; CDR3 protein: CASTPGTGAHEQYF; V gene: TRBV19; clone size: NA; J gene: TRBJ2-7; CDR3 length: 14; D gene: TRBD1
CDR3 DNA: TGTGCCAGCAGCGATTACAGGGGGGTTGATACGCAGTATTTT; CDR3 protein: CASSDYRGVDTQYF; V gene: TRBV9; clone size: NA; J gene: TRBJ2-3; CDR3 length: 14; D gene: TRBD1